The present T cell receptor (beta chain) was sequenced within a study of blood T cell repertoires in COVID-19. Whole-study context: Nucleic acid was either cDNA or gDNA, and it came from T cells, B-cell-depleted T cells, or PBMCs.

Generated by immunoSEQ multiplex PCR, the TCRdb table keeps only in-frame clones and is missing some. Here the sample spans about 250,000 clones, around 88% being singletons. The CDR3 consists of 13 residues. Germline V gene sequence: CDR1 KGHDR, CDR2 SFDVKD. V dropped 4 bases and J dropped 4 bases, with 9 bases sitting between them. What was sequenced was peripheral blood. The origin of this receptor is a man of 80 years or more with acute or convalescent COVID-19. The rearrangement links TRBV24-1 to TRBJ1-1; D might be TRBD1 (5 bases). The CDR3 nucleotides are TGTGCCACCAGTGAGCTGGGGGGCACTGAAGCTTTCTTT. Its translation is CATSELGGTEAFF.